This T cell receptor beta chain was recorded in a study of cytomegalovirus exposure and HLA in healthy donors. The wider study: An earlier analysis identified 117 million unique TCR beta sequences in about 200 million T cells.

V lost 0 bases, J lost 6 bases, and 12 bases lay in between. This CDR3 has 14 residues. The V gene's germline CDR1 is SGDLS and CDR2 YYNGEE. Study observations and caveats: Certain sequence variants were highly shared and formed a cluster, and this cluster was likely a sequencing artifact. Several of the most significant clusters appeared linked to common viral pathogens, based on a later analysis. In a later analysis, HLA-associated TCR beta chains were more clonally expanded than equally common others.

Remarks on this clone: Its antigen is unidentified.

The PCR had 60 Vbeta and 13 Jbeta primers. Libraries were prepared by immunoSEQ multiplex PCR; TCRdb keeps only in-frame clonotypes and omits some of them. Of fewer than 200,000 clones in the sample, just under 80% are singletons; the top ten hold around 2.6%. Sequencing was done on a sample of PBMCs. This sequence originates from a female donor in good health and CMV-seronegative. The V and J genes are TRBV9 and TRBJ1-1; D is undetermined. The CDR3 coding sequence is TGTGCCAGCAGCGTAGGACGGCGGATCTCTGAAGCTTTCTTT. Its protein is CASSVGRRISEAFF.